The present T cell receptor beta chain was sequenced within a study of cytotoxic CD8 clonotypes in ibrutinib-treated CLL (dated by TCRdb to about 2021). Turning to the overall study: In this cohort, around 15 patients were treatment-naive and fewer than 13 were relapsed/refractory, while about 17 had unmutated IGHV. Of the approximately 86 participants in the trial, 25 to 30 had longitudinal samples available. Cryopreserved peripheral blood mononuclear cells were collected at three points: before therapy, at response, and at either sustained remission or disease progression. Response samples were taken after a median of 12 months on treatment, ranging from roughly 6 to 36 months. An average of 255,043 productive templates and tens of thousands of productive rearrangements was obtained per sample. Partial responses were observed in approximately 24 patients and complete responses in 2; after a median follow-up of roughly 72 months, remission was maintained in 14 patients and progression was observed in some twelve. Broad study findings and their caveats: At ibrutinib response clonality went up, during sustained remission it held steady, and at progression it dropped back toward baseline. Baseline clonality exceeded that of age-matched healthy donors and correlated strongly with circulating CD8+ T-cell counts. Public clonotypes were rare and either shrank or stayed stable during treatment, and the rise in clonality at ibrutinib response reflected expansion of private clonotypes. Sampling times were not matched between patients in sustained remission and patients whose disease was progressing, and lymph node repertoires were not examined.

Cut back by 8 bases and 4 bases, the V and J ends lie 17 bases apart. Based on the germline V gene, the CDR1 and CDR2 sequences are SQVTM and ANQGSEA. Including cysteine and phenylalanine, the CDR3 has 13 amino acids. Solely the CDR3 DNA is kept, with 39 bases framed from the first base. Each clonotype received, on average, about 10x coverage in deep resolution sequencing performed on a MiSeq, where the target depth lay between 1 in 1 million and 1 in 200,000 T cells. TCR beta libraries were generated with the immunoSEQ hsTCRB Kit. On the study's bioinformatics: Data were analyzed with ImmunoSEQ Data Assistant and ImmunoSEQ Analyzer, with V, D and J genes assigned per IMGT definitions. Clonality was computed as one minus normalized Shannon entropy of productive rearrangement frequencies, ranging from 0 to 1. Only overrepresented clonotypes making up at least 0.05% of each patient's repertoire were included in the public clonotype analysis. Approximately 12 repertoires from age-matched healthy donors, obtained from immuneACCESS, served as clonality controls. TCRdb holds this immuneACCESS table with in-frame rearrangements only. Some clones are missing; in checked studies, unresolved V genes explain under half, and the rest has no known cause. The V and J calls and clone size are taken from that table; D and trimming were inferred from the DNA. This sample has about 84,000 clones in its table, and roughly 84% of those were observed once. The ten largest clones add up to about 5.6% of the sample.

Points on this clone: Its binding antigen is unknown. Per-base quality was not reported, and no clone a single base away is much larger than it.

For TCR beta library preparation, about 2 micrograms of genomic DNA was extracted from cryopreserved PBMCs. Longitudinal blood samples from CLL patients on ibrutinib monotherapy underwent high-throughput TCR beta sequencing. The patients were enrolled in a single-center, open-label phase 2 trial of ibrutinib monotherapy. This TCR derives from a human donor with chronic lymphocytic leukemia. This chain is built from TRBV29-1 and TRBJ1-2; D gene: possibly TRBD1, on 5 matching bases. Sequences were derived from PBMCs, sampled before ibrutinib treatment. The sequence in DNA is TGCAGCTTCCGGGGCAGTGGACGCTATGGCTACACCTTC. Translated, it reads CSFRGSGRYGYTF.